This T cell receptor beta chain derives from a study of shared clonotypes between healthy human individuals. As for the study in general: Ranging from 18 to 49 in age, donors were a couple of women and three men.

Study observations and caveats: Sequencing of the sorted subsets was shown by rarefaction to be incomplete despite large depth. Larger estimated richness was generally recorded for naive subsets relative to memory subsets.

Profiling relied on immunoSEQ multiplex PCR, and the TCRdb table lists in-frame clones only, not all of them. The repertoire holds hundreds of thousands of clones, about 92% seen once, with 24% in the top ten. It was CD45RO-negative cells, positively selected for CCR7, that made up naive CD8 cells, with terminally differentiated effector memory CD45RA+ cells excluded. Note on this clone: Its antigen is still unknown.

V was clipped by 5 bases and J by 2 bases; unmatched bases: 11. Per the germline V gene, CDR1 is MNHEY and CDR2 is SMNVEV (reference sequence). The CDR3 has 17 amino acids. The sequencing input was naive CD8+ T cells sorted from blood. The V gene is TRBV27, the J gene TRBJ2-5; 10 nucleotides align to TRBD1. The source of this sequence is a man in his thirties or forties in good health. The CDR3 here is CASSGRRTGGNQETQYF. CDR3 nucleotides: TGTGCCAGCAGTGGAAGGCGGACAGGGGGGAATCAAGAGACCCAGTACTTC.